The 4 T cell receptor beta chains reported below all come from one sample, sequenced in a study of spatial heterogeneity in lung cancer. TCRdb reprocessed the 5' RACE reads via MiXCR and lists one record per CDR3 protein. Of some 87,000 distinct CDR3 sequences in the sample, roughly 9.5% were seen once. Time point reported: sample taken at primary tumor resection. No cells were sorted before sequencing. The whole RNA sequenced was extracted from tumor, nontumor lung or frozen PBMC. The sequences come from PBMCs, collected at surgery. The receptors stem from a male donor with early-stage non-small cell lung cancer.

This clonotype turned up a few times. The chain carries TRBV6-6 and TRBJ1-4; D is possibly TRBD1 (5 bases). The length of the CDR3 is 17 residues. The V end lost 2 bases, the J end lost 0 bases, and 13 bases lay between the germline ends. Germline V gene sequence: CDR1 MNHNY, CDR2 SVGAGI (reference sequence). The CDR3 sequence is CASSYGTLDPTNEKLFF. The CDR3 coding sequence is TGTGCCAGCAGTTACGGGACGTTGGACCCAACTAATGAAAAACTGTTTTTT.

The DNA for the CDR3 is TGTGCCAGCAGCCCTAGGGGGGAGCTGTTTTTT. Encoded protein: CASSPRGELFF. This chain joins TRBV7-2 and TRBJ2-2, with D uncertain. CDR3 length equals 11 residues. The V end was cut by 5 bases, the J end by 8 bases, with 6 bases between. The V gene's germline CDR1 is SGHTA and CDR2 FQGNSA.

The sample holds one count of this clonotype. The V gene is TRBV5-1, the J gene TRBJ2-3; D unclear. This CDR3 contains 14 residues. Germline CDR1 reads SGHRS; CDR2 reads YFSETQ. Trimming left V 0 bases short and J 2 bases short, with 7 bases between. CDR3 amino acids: CASSLGQNTDTQYF. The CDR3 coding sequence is TGCGCCAGCAGCTTGGGGCAGAACACAGATACGCAGTATTTT.

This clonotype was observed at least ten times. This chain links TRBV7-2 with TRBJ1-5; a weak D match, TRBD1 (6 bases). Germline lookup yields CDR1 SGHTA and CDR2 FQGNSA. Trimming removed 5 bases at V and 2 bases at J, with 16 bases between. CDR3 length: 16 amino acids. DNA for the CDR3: TGTGCCAGCAGCACCACCGGGAGGGGGGGCAATCAGCCCCAGCATTTT. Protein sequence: CASSTTGRGGNQPQHF. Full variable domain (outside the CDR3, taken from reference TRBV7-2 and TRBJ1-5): GAGVSQSPSNKVTEKGKDVELRCDPISGHTALYWYRQSLGQGLEFLIYFQGNSAPDKSGLPSDRFSAERTGGSVSTLTIQRTQQEDSAVYLCASSTTGRGGNQPQHFGDGTRLSIL.